What follows are 21 T cell receptor beta chains derived from one specimen sequenced in a study of glioma-infiltrating T cells. Using RNA template, CDR3s of TCR alpha and beta were amplified with iRepertoire arm-PCR. TCRdb analysed the multiplex PCR reads with MiXCR anew, one entry per CDR3 protein. Of 300,000 to 400,000 distinct CDR3 sequences in the sample, 41% were seen once. Material: glioma tissue, nonneoplastic brain tissue, or PBMCs (not recorded which). The receptor set was obtained from a human donor with low-grade glioma or glioblastoma, undergoing nonglioma brain surgery, or in good health (not recorded which).

This clonotype was detected many times. The chain carries TRBV6-2 or TRBV6-3 and TRBJ1-1; possibly TRBD1 for D (5 bases). Between the trimmed V and J ends, which lost 7 bases and 1 base, there was a span of 19 bases. The CDR3 runs to 16 residues. Germline assignment: CDR1 MNHEY and CDR2 SVGEGT. CDR3 nucleotide sequence: TGTGCCAGCACCCCGCAGGGTTATGGGACGAACACTGAAGCTTTCTTT. It is translated as CASTPQGYGTNTEAFF.

The chain combines TRBV7-9 with TRBJ2-1; 12 nucleotides match TRBD2. The V gene end was trimmed by 5 bases and the J gene end by 8 bases; junction bases not matched to a gene: 10. This CDR3 has 16 amino acids. Germline V gene sequence: CDR1 SEHNR, CDR2 FQNEAQ (reference sequence). The CDR3 loop reads CASSPLTSGRLHEQFF. Written as DNA, the CDR3 is TGTGCCAGCAGCCCACTGACTAGCGGGAGACTCCATGAGCAGTTCTTC.

V is TRBV18 and J is TRBJ2-1, with 9 bases matching TRBD1. This CDR3 region has 15 residues. The germline gives CDR1 KGHSH, CDR2 LQKENI. The V gene end was trimmed by 0 bases and the J gene end by 10 bases; junction bases not matched to a gene: 7. The CDR3 here is CASSPPGTGLHEQFF. The DNA of the CDR3 is TGTGCCAGCTCACCACCCGGGACAGGGCTTCACGAGCAGTTCTTC.

The chain has TRBV20-1 and TRBJ1-5; D may be TRBD1 (6 bases). Germline V gene lookup returns CDR1 DFQATT and CDR2 SNEGSKA (reference sequence). The V gene lost 0 bases and the J gene lost 1 base, with 22 bases spanning the gap. The CDR3 consists of 19 residues. In nucleotides, the CDR3 is TGCAGTGCTAGAGATGGCCGCCGGACAGAATTATACAGCAATCAGCCCCAGCATTTT. Translation gives CSARDGRRTELYSNQPQHF.

Points on this clonotype: Since a much larger clone is just one base distant, this may be a read error. The J gene is TRBJ2-3, the V gene TRBV6-5; D is possibly TRBD2 (6 bases). The germline V gene has CDR1 MNHEY and CDR2 SVGAGI. Deletions cut 4 bases from V and 5 bases from J, with 13 bases between. The CDR3 loop spans 14 amino acids. The CDR3 sequence is CASSLPPEGDTQYF. The CDR3 nucleotides are TGTGCCAGCAGTTTACCCCCGGAGGGAGATACGCAGTATTTT.

This clonotype was counted ten times or more. The chain joins TRBV20-1 to TRBJ2-7; 7 nucleotides line up with TRBD1. V was pared by 2 bases and J by 3 bases, with 7 bases of the junction left unmatched. Germline V CDR1 and CDR2: DFQATT, SNEGSKA (reference sequence). The CDR3 runs 14 residues. CDR3 in amino acids: CSARLRDRGYEQYF. The CDR3, as DNA: TGCAGTGCTAGACTACGGGACAGAGGCTACGAGCAGTACTTC.

In this sample, this clonotype turned up once. Without the conserved terminal phenylalanine or tryptophan, this CDR3 likely stems from a read error. This sequence joins TRBV25-1 and TRBJ1-2; possible D gene TRBD1, 6 bases. V lost 5 bases and J lost 4, with 11 bases in between. The V gene's germline CDR1 is MGHDK and CDR2 SYGVNS. CDR3 size: 13 residues. The CDR3 spells CASSIRGGYGYTL. The CDR3 coding sequence is TGTGCCAGCAGTATCAGGGGAGGCTATGGCTACACCCTC.

This clonotype was recorded many times. The chain carries TRBV6-2 or TRBV6-3 and TRBJ1-1; D is ambiguous. The CDR3 extends over 12 amino acids. Germline CDR1 and CDR2: MNHEY and SVGEGT. Trimming stripped 2 bases from V and 11 bases from J, with 12 bases between. The CDR3 DNA is TGTGCCAGCAGTTACCCCAACCCGACGGCTTTCTTT. Protein: CASSYPNPTAFF.

To note about this clonotype: A read error is likely, as this CDR3 ends without the conserved phenylalanine or tryptophan. This chain joins TRBV15 and TRBJ1-2; weak D call: TRBD1 (5 bases). Germline assignment: CDR1 LNHNV and CDR2 YYDKDF (reference sequence). This CDR3 is 13 amino acids long. Trimming pared 5 bases from V and 6 bases from J, leaving 13 bases between. The CDR3 here is CATSPGARDGYTL. The CDR3 coding sequence is TGTGCCACCAGCCCCGGGGCCCGGGATGGCTACACCCTC.

This clonotype was picked up a small number of times. This sequence joins TRBV7-2 and TRBJ1-1, with TRBD1 identical over 11 bases. Germline V gives CDR1 SGHTA, CDR2 FQGNSA. The V and J ends lost 7 bases and 0 bases, in that order; junction bases with no gene match: 7. The CDR3 consists of 16 residues. CDR3 DNA sequence: TGTGCCAGCATCGATGGGACAGGGGGTATGAACACTGAAGCTTTCTTT. It encodes CASIDGTGGMNTEAFF.

A note on this clonotype: A much larger clonotype is one base distant, so this may be a read error. The V gene is TRBV28, the J gene TRBJ1-2, with D unresolved. The germline CDR1 and CDR2 sequences are MDHEN and SYDVKM. The CDR3 covers 14 residues. The CDR3 protein is CGSSPPPSNYGYTF. CDR3 DNA sequence: TGTGGCAGCAGTCCGCCCCCGTCTAACTATGGCTACACCTTC.

This clonotype was seen only a few times. The rearrangement joins TRBV15 to TRBJ2-7; D gene unclear. This CDR3 is 14 amino acids long. V lost 0 bases to trimming and J lost 3 bases, with 9 bases between them. The germline V gene has CDR1 LNHNV and CDR2 YYDKDF (reference sequence). The CDR3 here is CATSRDRTLYEQYF. DNA for the CDR3: TGTGCCACCAGCAGAGACCGTACCCTCTACGAGCAGTACTTC. The full variable domain, with the rest looked up from reference TRBV15 and TRBJ2-7, is DAMVIQNPRYQVTQFGKPVTLSCSQTLNHNVMYWYQQKSSQAPKLLFHYYDKDFNNEADTPDNFQSRRPNTSFCFLDIRSPGLGDTAMYLCATSRDRTLYEQYFGPGTRLTVT.

This rearrangement joins TRBV6-1 to TRBJ2-7, with 7 bases matching TRBD2. The V segment lost 6 bases and the J segment 7 bases; nucleotides outside the gene matches: 27. The CDR3 has 19 amino acids. Per the germline V gene, CDR1 is MNHNS and CDR2 is SASEGT. For the CDR3, the DNA is TGTGCCAGCAGGTCTCCCGGGACTATCGGGAGTGGGGCCTACAATGAGCAGTACTTC. Amino acid sequence: CASRSPGTIGSGAYNEQYF.

Turning to this clonotype: The junction shows a germline mismatch at one end, possibly a read error. V usage is TRBV5-1 and J usage is TRBJ2-1; D call uncertain. This CDR3 region has 15 residues. Germline V gene sequence: CDR1 SGHRS, CDR2 YFSETQ. The CDR3 bases are TGCGCCAGCAGCTTGGATCCGGGTTCCTACAATGAGGAGTTCTTC. Its protein is CASSLDPGSYNEEFF.

The CDR3 spells CASSSLAVYNEQFF. Here the CDR3 DNA reads TGTGCCAGCAGTTCACTAGCGGTATACAATGAGCAGTTCTTC. The V and J genes are TRBV12-3 or TRBV12-4 and TRBJ2-1; 8 positions match TRBD2. V lost 4 bases and J lost 4; bases outside the gene matches: 3. This CDR3 is built from 14 residues.

The gene calls are TRBV28 and TRBJ2-3; D gene uncertain. Trimming shortened V by 2 bases and J by 10 bases, and 10 bases separated the two germline ends. The CDR3 loop spans 12 amino acids. The germline gives CDR1 MDHEN, CDR2 SYDVKM. In nucleotides, the CDR3 is TGTGCCAGCAGTTTAGCCGAAATGGCGCAGTATTTT. Its protein is CASSLAEMAQYF.

This rearrangement joins TRBV4-2 to TRBJ2-7, with 7 bases aligning to TRBD1. The germline V gene encodes CDR1 LGHNA and CDR2 YNFKEQ. V was clipped by 4 bases and J by 0 bases; unmatched bases: 18. This CDR3 contains 19 residues. For the CDR3, the DNA is TGTGCCAGCAGCCTCCGACAGGGTATAGGTTTGAGGGGCTCCTACGAGCAGTACTTC. It encodes CASSLRQGIGLRGSYEQYF.

This clonotype has just a few counts. The V and J genes are TRBV28 and TRBJ1-1, with D tentatively TRBD1 (5 bases). The germline V and J ends were trimmed by 4 bases and 2 bases, with 11 bases remaining between them. Germline V lookup: CDR1 MDHEN, CDR2 SYDVKM. The CDR3 length is 14 residues. In DNA, the CDR3 is TGTGCCAGCAGTTCGCCAGGGTCAAACACTGAAGCTTTCTTT. This translates into CASSSPGSNTEAFF. The full variable domain, with the rest looked up from reference TRBV28 and TRBJ1-1, is DVKVTQSSRYLVKRTGEKVFLECVQDMDHENMFWYRQDPGLGLRLIYFSYDVKMKEKGDIPEGYSVSREKKERFSLILESASTNQTSMYLCASSSPGSNTEAFFGQGTRLTVV.

Turning to this clonotype: One junction end disagrees with the germline gene, perhaps due to a read error. The chain is built from TRBV7-8 and TRBJ1-5; the D gene is possibly TRBD1 (6 bases). The CDR3 is 15 amino acids. Germline V CDR1 and CDR2: SGHVS, FQNEAQ. The CDR3 coding sequence is TGTGCCGGCAGCTTAGACAGGCTTAGCAATCAGCCCCAGCATTTT. Protein: CAGSLDRLSNQPQHF.

This clonotype was counted once. The CDR3 ends on some other residue instead of the conserved phenylalanine or tryptophan, so this is likely a read error. CDR3 in amino acids: CASSLDWSYEQYL. The CDR3 region has the DNA TGTGCCAGCAGCCTGGACTGGTCCTACGAGCAGTACCTC. The chain employs TRBV4-2 and TRBJ2-7; perhaps TRBD2 as D (5 bases). CDR1 and CDR2 (germline): LGHNA, YNFKEQ. Trimming removed 4 bases at V and 1 base at J, with 8 bases between. CDR3 length: 13 amino acids.

The CDR3 coding sequence is TGTGCCAGCAGCCAAAACAGGGGGCTGAACACTGAAGCTTTCTTT. It yields the protein CASSQNRGLNTEAFF. The rearrangement joins TRBV5-4 to TRBJ1-1; 9 nucleotides agree with TRBD1. The V gene's germline CDR1 is SGHNT and CDR2 YYREEE (reference sequence). V trimming: 4 bases; J trimming: 0 bases; junction bases outside the gene matches: 4. The CDR3 runs 15 residues.